This T cell receptor beta chain stems from a study of human T cells and chemical hapten exposure. Whole-study context: Variability of per-sample TCR yields stemmed mainly from small differences in pooled library volume.

This clonotype was recorded at least ten times. V was cut by 1 base and J by 2 bases, with 21 bases left in between. Germline V lookup: CDR1 LGHDT, CDR2 YNNKEL (reference sequence). The CDR3 loop spans 19 amino acids. As the library was built, unique molecular identifiers were attached to individual cDNA molecules. TCRdb re-called the 5' RACE reads with MiXCR, one entry per CDR3 protein. Found here are 81,000 or so distinct CDR3 sequences, about 8.4% of them singletons; the top ten hold approximately 2.1%. Unfractionated whole blood served as the source for total RNA extraction. This TCR was sampled from a male donor in good health. The rearrangement joins TRBV3-1 to TRBJ2-1; D gene uncertain. The CDR3 protein is CASSQGNGAWEQAYNEQFF. The DNA for the CDR3 is TGTGCCAGCAGCCAAGGGAACGGAGCATGGGAACAAGCCTACAATGAGCAGTTCTTC.